The 24 T cell receptor beta chains given below trace back to one sample, sequenced in a study of human thymus T cells. Method: immunoSEQ multiplex PCR; TCRdb's copy keeps in-frame clones and lacks some. The sample comprises 70,000 to 75,000 clones, 85% to 95% of which are singletons, and about 0.03% rests with the top ten. Resections that were taken during corrective heart surgery supplied the thymus tissue. Sequenced material: thymus tissue. These receptors were obtained from a girl under three years old with a congenital heart defect but otherwise immunologically healthy.

V gene TRBV19 combines with J gene TRBJ1-5; no clear D gene. Trimming cost V 5 bases and J 0 bases, with 8 bases left between them. Germline CDR1 and CDR2: LNHDA and SQIVND (reference sequence). The CDR3 length is 14 residues. The CDR3 loop is CASSPGYSNQPQHF. For the CDR3, the DNA is TGTGCCAGTAGTCCCGGATATAGCAATCAGCCCCAGCATTTT.

This chain uses TRBV13 with TRBJ2-7; 12 bases map to TRBD2. The CDR3 consists of 14 residues. Germline V gives CDR1 PRHDT, CDR2 FYEKMQ (reference sequence). V lost 4 bases, J lost 4 bases, and 2 bases stayed unmatched. CDR3 in amino acids: CASSSTSGRYEQYF. The CDR3, as DNA: TGTGCCAGCAGCTCGACTAGCGGGAGATACGAGCAGTACTTC.

The rearrangement uses TRBV27 and TRBJ1-5, with D maybe TRBD1 (5 bases). From germline, CDR1 is MNHEY and CDR2 SMNVEV (reference sequence). This CDR3 spans 14 amino acids. V was clipped by 2 bases and J by 9 bases, with 14 bases between them. The CDR3 loop reads CASSLGADSAPQHF. The DNA of the CDR3 is TGTGCCAGCAGTTTAGGGGCAGACTCCGCGCCCCAGCATTTT.

V is TRBV12-5 and J is TRBJ2-6; TRBD1 aligns across 10 bases. This CDR3 spans 24 amino acids. The trim removed 1 base at V and 0 bases at J, leaving 21 bases unmatched. CDR1 and CDR2 (germline): LGHNT, FRNRAP. The CDR3 reads CASGLDTWRDRGWDGASGANVLTF. The DNA of the CDR3 is TGTGCTAGTGGTTTGGATACCTGGCGGGACAGGGGATGGGATGGTGCCTCTGGGGCCAACGTCCTGACTTTC.

This chain's CDR3 is CASRRTGEDEKLFF. The CDR3 DNA reads as TGTGCCAGCAGGAGGACAGGGGAAGATGAAAAACTGTTTTTT. The chain is built from TRBV14 and TRBJ1-4; TRBD1 aligns across 9 bases. Germline V gene lookup returns CDR1 SGHDN and CDR2 FVKESK. This CDR3 has 14 residues. With V trimmed by 6 bases and J by 6 bases, 5 bases remained unmatched.

The chain couples TRBV19 to TRBJ1-5; tentatively, D is TRBD1 (6 bases). This CDR3 has 14 amino acids. Germline CDR1 and CDR2: LNHDA and SQIVND (reference sequence). V was clipped by 3 bases and J by 3 bases, with 9 bases between them. The CDR3 reads CASSIGGYNQPQHF. CDR3 DNA: TGTGCCAGTAGTATCGGGGGCTACAATCAGCCCCAGCATTTT. Full variable domain (outside the CDR3, taken from reference TRBV19 and TRBJ1-5): DGGITQSPKYLFRKEGQNVTLSCEQNLNHDAMYWYRQDPGQGLRLIYYSQIVNDFQKGDIAEGYSVSREKKESFPLTVTSAQKNPTAFYLCASSIGGYNQPQHFGDGTRLSIL.

V and J are TRBV4-3 and TRBJ2-7; no clear D. CDR3 length equals 15 residues. The V end was cut by 0 bases, the J end by 5 bases, with 14 bases between. From germline, CDR1 is LGHNA and CDR2 YSLEER. CDR3 sequence reads: CASSQDISGGHEQYF. CDR3 DNA sequence: TGCGCCAGCAGCCAAGACATCTCCGGTGGCCACGAGCAGTACTTC.

The rearrangement links TRBV19 to TRBJ1-1; 8 positions agree with TRBD1. After removal of 7 bases from V and 11 bases from J, the junction contained 15 bases not matched to a gene. This CDR3 is built from 14 residues. CDR1 is LNHDA and CDR2 is SQIVND in the germline V gene (reference sequence). The CDR3 reads CASTPGRGLNGAFF. Here the CDR3 DNA reads TGTGCCAGTACACCGGGCAGGGGGCTTAATGGTGCTTTCTTT.

The chain combines TRBV19 with TRBJ2-1; the match to TRBD2 covers 12 bases. There are 18 residues in the CDR3. Germline CDR1 reads LNHDA; CDR2 reads SQIVND (reference sequence). V lost 4 bases to trimming and J lost 6 bases; unmatched junction nucleotides: 13. The CDR3 here is CASSTVLAGGPSGNEQFF. The CDR3, as DNA: TGTGCCAGTAGTACAGTACTAGCGGGAGGTCCTTCTGGCAATGAGCAGTTCTTC.

The sample holds one count of this clone. V usage is TRBV6-4 and J usage is TRBJ2-1, with D perhaps matching TRBD1 or TRBD2 (5 bases each). The CDR3 spans 16 residues. Deletions cut 2 bases from V and 4 bases from J, with 15 bases between. Germline loops: CDR1 MRHNA, CDR2 SNTAGT. CDR3 DNA: TGTGCCAGCAGTGACGAACCGGGACCCTCATACAATGAGCAGTTCTTC. Translated, it gives CASSDEPGPSYNEQFF.

The V and J genes are TRBV9 and TRBJ2-1, with 8 bases lining up with TRBD2. This CDR3 spans 16 amino acids. V was pared by 0 bases and J by 3 bases, with 5 bases of the junction left unmatched. CDR1 and CDR2 from the germline V gene are SGDLS and YYNGEE. DNA for the CDR3: TGTGCCAGCAGCGTAGTAGGACTAGCAGACTACAATGAGCAGTTCTTC. Encoded protein: CASSVVGLADYNEQFF.

J is TRBJ2-1 and V is TRBV6-5; D remains unclear. CDR1 and CDR2 from the germline V gene are MNHEY and SVGAGI. The CDR3 has 15 amino acids. V was shortened by 7 bases and J by 5 bases, with 18 bases between the two germline ends. The DNA of the CDR3 is TGTGCCAGCACCACCACACGCGGAGAGAACAATGAGCAGTTCTTC. This encodes CASTTTRGENNEQFF.

V is TRBV18 and J is TRBJ2-2, with 8 bases lining up with TRBD1. The V segment lost 6 bases and the J segment 2 bases; nucleotides outside the gene matches: 8. The germline V gene encodes CDR1 KGHSH and CDR2 LQKENI. The CDR3 extends over 16 amino acids. The CDR3 region is CASSLRTGPNTGELFF. The CDR3 region has the DNA TGTGCCAGCTCCCTTAGGACAGGGCCAAACACCGGGGAGCTGTTTTTT.

This clone was found once. J is TRBJ1-2 and V is TRBV5-4, with D perhaps matching TRBD1 (6 bases). Germline CDR1 SGHNT, CDR2 YYREEE (reference sequence). The length of the CDR3 is 14 residues. Trimming took 2 bases from V and 3 from J, leaving 11 bases between them. The CDR3 region has the DNA TGTGCCAGCAGCTTCCGGGGGGCTTACTATGGCTACACCTTC. It translates to CASSFRGAYYGYTF.

J is TRBJ2-4 and V is TRBV25-1; 8 nucleotides agree with TRBD1. Trimming cost V 4 bases and J 1 base; bases outside gene matches: 6. The germline V gene has CDR1 MGHDK and CDR2 SYGVNS. The CDR3 has 16 amino acids. The chain's CDR3 is CASSGSTGDAKNIQYF. The CDR3, as DNA: TGTGCCAGCAGTGGATCGACAGGGGACGCCAAAAACATTCAGTACTTC.

CDR3 nucleotides: TGTGCCAGCAGCTTAGATCTGGGGGAGACGCCGGGCGAGCAGTACTTC. Its translation: CASSLDLGETPGEQYF. This chain connects TRBV11-2 to TRBJ2-7; D possibly matches TRBD1 or TRBD2 (5 bases each). The CDR3 covers 16 residues. Germline CDR1 and CDR2: SGHAT and FQNNGV. Trimming stripped 0 bases from V and 6 bases from J, with 18 bases between.

J is TRBJ2-7 and V is TRBV4-3; 10 nucleotides agree with TRBD2. Trimming took 1 base from V and 0 from J; bases not matched to a gene: 9. Per the germline V gene, CDR1 is LGHNA and CDR2 is YSLEER. The CDR3 loop spans 18 amino acids. The DNA of the CDR3 is TGCGCCAGCAGCCAAGTAAGAGGCAGGACTAGCGGCTCCTACGAGCAGTACTTC. It codes for CASSQVRGRTSGSYEQYF.

The chain is built from TRBV7-9 and TRBJ1-5; D call uncertain. V was clipped by 5 bases and J by 0 bases, with 8 bases between them. The CDR3 is made up of 14 amino acids. Germline loops: CDR1 SEHNR, CDR2 FQNEAQ (reference sequence). The CDR3 nucleotides read TGTGCCAGCAGCGGGGAATATAGCAATCAGCCCCAGCATTTT. Amino acid sequence: CASSGEYSNQPQHF.

The chain joins TRBV15 to TRBJ2-1; TRBD2 might be the D (5 bases). V lost 4 bases and J 3 bases, leaving 13 bases between the germline ends. The CDR3 is 15 residues long. Germline-derived CDR1 and CDR2 are LNHNV and YYDKDF (reference sequence). In nucleotides, the CDR3 is TGTGCCACCAGCACCCCTAGCTGCAGCTACAATGAGCAGTTCTTC. Translation: CATSTPSCSYNEQFF.

Notes on this clone: The same CDR3 arises from other DNA sequences in this sample as well. V is TRBV6-5 and J is TRBJ2-7, with TRBD1 matching 10 bases. V gave up 8 bases and J gave up 4 bases; unmatched junction bases: 11. Germline lookup yields CDR1 MNHEY and CDR2 SVGAGI. The CDR3 runs to 15 residues. CDR3 coding DNA: TGTGCCAGCTGGGGACAGGGGCCTTCCTCTTACGAGCAGTACTTC. Protein product: CASWGQGPSSYEQYF.

As DNA, the CDR3 is TGTGCCAGCAGCCTTGAAAGGACAGAGCCCTACGAGCAGTACTTC. Translated: CASSLERTEPYEQYF. The gene calls are TRBV7-9 and TRBJ2-7; a possible D gene is TRBD1 (6 bases). The CDR3 consists of 15 residues. The V gene lost 5 bases and the J gene lost 2 bases, with 16 bases spanning the gap. In germline, CDR1 is SEHNR, CDR2 FQNEAQ (reference sequence).

The chain employs TRBV4-3 and TRBJ2-7; 12 bases line up with TRBD2. Germline V gives CDR1 LGHNA, CDR2 YSLEER. The CDR3 contains 15 residues. Germline trimming cut 0 bases from V and 5 bases from J; bases unmatched to any gene: 2. The CDR3 DNA sequence: TGCGCCAGCAGCCAAGAGACTAGCGGGAGTCACGAGCAGTACTTC. This translates into CASSQETSGSHEQYF.

The chain couples TRBV29-1 to TRBJ2-7; tentative D call: TRBD2 (5 bases). V was clipped by 7 bases and J by 2 bases, with 18 bases between them. CDR1 and CDR2 (germline): SQVTM, ANQGSEA. The CDR3 runs to 14 residues. CDR3 sequence: CSATLAVITYEQYF. In nucleotides, the CDR3 is TGCAGCGCCACCCTAGCAGTAATCACCTACGAGCAGTACTTC.

This clone was detected only a few times. The chain joins TRBV20-1 to TRBJ1-1; no definite D call. This CDR3 is 9 amino acids long. Germline CDR1 DFQATT, CDR2 SNEGSKA (reference sequence). The germline V and J ends were trimmed by 6 bases and 12 bases, with 11 bases remaining between them. CDR3: CSAKNVTFF. The CDR3, as DNA: TGCAGTGCCAAAAACGTGACTTTCTTT.